This TCR beta chain is drawn from a study of blood T cell repertoires in COVID-19. This clone was seen more than once but under ten times. Study processing details: Amplification of reference gene primers provided the estimated nucleated cell counts. TCRdb's copy holds only in-frame clones and misses some; the assay was immunoSEQ multiplex PCR. V, J and clone size reflect that table, while D and trimming were determined from the DNA. The sample includes roughly 110,000 clones, about 85% seen only once; the top ten take around 5.5%. Seattle participants joined during active infection and were tracked over time. In germline, CDR1 is SGHRS, CDR2 YFSETQ. This CDR3 comprises 15 residues. Trimming shortened V by 3 bases and J by 3 bases, and 13 bases separated the two germline ends.

Input material: peripheral blood. V and J are TRBV5-1 and TRBJ1-5; maybe TRBD1 (6 bases). The receptor comes from a woman aged 60 to 75 with COVID-19, enrolled during active disease. This chain's CDR3 is CASSSWGGDNQPQHF. The CDR3 bases are TGCGCCAGCAGCTCATGGGGGGGCGACAATCAGCCCCAGCATTTT.